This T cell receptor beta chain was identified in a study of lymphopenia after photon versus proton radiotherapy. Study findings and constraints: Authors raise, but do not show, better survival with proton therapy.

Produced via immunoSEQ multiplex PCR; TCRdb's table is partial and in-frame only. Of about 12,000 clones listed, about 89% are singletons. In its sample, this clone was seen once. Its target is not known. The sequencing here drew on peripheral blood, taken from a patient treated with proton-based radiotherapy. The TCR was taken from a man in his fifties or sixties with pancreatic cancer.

The CDR3 sequence is CASSQRTGDSYEQYF. CDR3 coding DNA: TGCGCCAGCAGCCAACGGACAGGCGACTCCTACGAGCAGTACTTC. The chain has TRBV4-1 and TRBJ2-7; 7 bases line up with TRBD1. Germline CDR1 reads MGHRA; CDR2 reads YSYEKL. The CDR3 covers 15 residues. V was pared by 2 bases and J by 0 bases, with 4 bases of the junction left unmatched.